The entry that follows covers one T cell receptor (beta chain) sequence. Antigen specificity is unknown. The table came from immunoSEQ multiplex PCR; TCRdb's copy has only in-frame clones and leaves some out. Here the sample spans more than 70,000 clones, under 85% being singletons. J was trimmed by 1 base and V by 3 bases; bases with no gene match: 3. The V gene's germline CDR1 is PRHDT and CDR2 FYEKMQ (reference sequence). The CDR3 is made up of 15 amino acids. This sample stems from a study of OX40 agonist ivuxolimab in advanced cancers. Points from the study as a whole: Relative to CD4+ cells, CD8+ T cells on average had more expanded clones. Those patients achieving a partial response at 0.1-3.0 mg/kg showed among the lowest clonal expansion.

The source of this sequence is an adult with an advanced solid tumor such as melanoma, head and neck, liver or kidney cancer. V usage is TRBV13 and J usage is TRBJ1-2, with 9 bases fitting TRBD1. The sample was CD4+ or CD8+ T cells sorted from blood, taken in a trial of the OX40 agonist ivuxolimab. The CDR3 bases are TGTGCCAGCAGCTTCCGGGACAGGGATAACTATGGCTACACCTTC. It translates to CASSFRDRDNYGYTF. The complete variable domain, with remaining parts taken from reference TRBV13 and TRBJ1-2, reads AAGVIQSPRHLIKEKRETATLKCYPIPRHDTVYWYQQGPGQDPQFLISFYEKMQSDKGSIPDRFSAQQFSDYHSELNMSSLELGDSALYFCASSFRDRDNYGYTFGSGTRLTVV.